The 30 T cell receptor beta chains in this list originate from one sample, sequenced in a study of OX40 agonist ivuxolimab in advanced cancers. Produced via immunoSEQ multiplex PCR; TCRdb's table is partial and in-frame only. Of tens of thousands of clones in the sample, less than 95% were seen once. The sample here was CD4+ or CD8+ T cells sorted from blood, taken in a trial of the OX40 agonist ivuxolimab. These receptors originate from an adult with an advanced solid tumor such as melanoma, head and neck, liver or kidney cancer.

This clone was detected only a few times. This sequence joins TRBV7-9 and TRBJ1-1; a possible D gene is TRBD1 (5 bases). V was shortened by 1 base and J by 4 bases, with 10 bases between the two germline ends. CDR1 and CDR2 (germline): SEHNR, FQNEAQ (reference sequence). The CDR3 loop spans 14 amino acids. In nucleotides, the CDR3 is TGTGCCAGCAGCTTAGGGTCAGGGTTCACTGAAGCTTTCTTT. Amino acids: CASSLGSGFTEAFF.

The rearrangement joins TRBV18 to TRBJ2-1, with D tentatively TRBD1 (6 bases). The germline V gene encodes CDR1 KGHSH and CDR2 LQKENI. There are 14 residues in the CDR3. The V end lost 4 bases, the J end lost 9 bases, and 16 bases lay between the germline ends. CDR3 residues: CASSQGDPYGEQFF. The CDR3 nucleotides are TGTGCCAGCTCACAGGGGGATCCCTATGGTGAGCAGTTCTTC.

The chain combines TRBV6-6 with TRBJ1-5; D is ambiguous. Germline values: CDR1 MNHNY, CDR2 SVGAGI (reference sequence). This CDR3 contains 14 residues. Trimming shortened V by 7 bases and J by 7 bases, and 17 bases separated the two germline ends. CDR3 sequence: CASTPGRLDQPQHF. The CDR3 DNA reads TGTGCCAGCACCCCAGGACGGTTAGACCAGCCCCAGCATTTT.

J is TRBJ1-5 and V is TRBV19; maybe TRBD1 (6 bases). The length of the CDR3 is 15 residues. CDR1 is LNHDA, CDR2 SQIVND, per germline (reference sequence). Trimming pared 2 bases from V and 0 bases from J, leaving 8 bases between. The CDR3 here is CASSITGHSNQPQHF. The CDR3 coding sequence is TGTGCCAGTAGTATAACAGGGCATAGCAATCAGCCCCAGCATTTT.

V and J are TRBV4-1 and TRBJ1-2, with D hard to call. Germline V gene data show CDR1 as MGHRA and CDR2 as YSYEKL. The V end was cut by 1 base, the J end by 8 bases, with 5 bases between. This CDR3 has 11 amino acids. The CDR3 sequence: CASSQGAGYTF. CDR3 sequence (DNA): TGCGCCAGCAGCCAAGGGGCCGGCTACACCTTC.

The chain has TRBV4-1 and TRBJ2-7; 8 bases are shared with TRBD2. Trimming took 0 bases from V and 7 from J; bases not matched to a gene: 11. The CDR3 is made up of 16 amino acids. Germline assignment: CDR1 MGHRA and CDR2 YSYEKL. The CDR3 bases are TGCGCCAGCAGCCAAGAAGGCACAGCGGGAGAAGTTGAGCAGTACTTC. Protein product: CASSQEGTAGEVEQYF.

The chain recombines TRBV5-8 with TRBJ2-1; TRBD1 matches 10 bases. CDR3 size: 15 residues. The germline V gene encodes CDR1 SGHTS and CDR2 YDEGEE. V shed 4 bases and J 6 bases; nucleotides not matched to a gene: 7. For the CDR3, the DNA is TGTGCCAGCAGCCTCACGGGACAGGGGAGCAATGAGCAGTTCTTC. Protein: CASSLTGQGSNEQFF.

J is TRBJ1-1 and V is TRBV27; D uncertain. CDR1 and CDR2 (germline): MNHEY, SMNVEV (reference sequence). The CDR3 consists of 13 residues. V was pared by 3 bases and J by 4 bases, with 9 bases between. The DNA of the CDR3 is TGTGCCAGCAGTTTCGGGGTCTCCACTGAAGCTTTCTTT. Its protein is CASSFGVSTEAFF.

The chain uses TRBV6-5 and TRBJ2-3; a weak D match, TRBD1 (5 bases). Trimming removed 5 bases from V and 6 bases from J, with 15 bases in between. The CDR3 totals 14 residues. CDR1 MNHEY and CDR2 SVGAGI come from the germline V gene. The CDR3 bases are TGTGCCAGCAGTCTCGGCCGTAAGGGGGATACGCAGTATTTT. This codes for CASSLGRKGDTQYF.

The chain uses TRBV5-4 and TRBJ2-4; no reliable D call. V lost 5 bases, J lost 2 bases, and 8 bases lay in between. CDR3 length: 13 residues. Germline V gives CDR1 SGHNT, CDR2 YYREEE (reference sequence). CDR3 protein: CASSYGPKNIQYF. The CDR3 coding sequence is TGTGCCAGCAGTTACGGCCCCAAAAACATTCAGTACTTC.

The rearrangement joins TRBV11-3 to TRBJ2-3; 10 nucleotides agree with TRBD2. The V segment lost 4 bases and the J segment 0 bases; nucleotides outside the gene matches: 10. Germline CDR1 is SGHNT and CDR2 is YENEEA. The CDR3 is 18 amino acids. CDR3 sequence reads: CASSSGTVAGGSTDTQYF. The CDR3 DNA reads as TGTGCCAGCAGCTCCGGGACAGTAGCGGGAGGCAGCACAGATACGCAGTATTTT.

This chain links TRBV5-1 with TRBJ2-3; TRBD2 agrees at 10 bases. With 4 bases clipped from V and 1 base from J, the junction kept 9 bases outside the gene matches. The CDR3 covers 17 residues. CDR1 and CDR2 from the germline V gene are SGHRS and YFSETQ. The CDR3 sequence: CASSARTSGSRTDTQYF. CDR3 in DNA: TGCGCCAGCAGCGCCCGGACTAGCGGCTCTCGCACAGATACGCAGTATTTT.

The chain has TRBV27 and TRBJ2-2, with TRBD2 identical over 12 bases. The CDR3 sequence is 17 residues long. Per the germline V gene, CDR1 is MNHEY and CDR2 is SMNVEV (reference sequence). The V gene end was trimmed by 5 bases and the J gene end by 2 bases; junction bases not matched to a gene: 6. DNA of the CDR3: TGTGCCAGCAGTCTGTGGACTAGCGGGACCAACACCGGGGAGCTGTTTTTT. Protein product: CASSLWTSGTNTGELFF.

The chain uses TRBV27 and TRBJ2-7; TRBD2 aligns across 9 bases. The CDR3 consists of 15 residues. V gave up 5 bases and J gave up 4 bases; unmatched junction bases: 9. From germline, CDR1 is MNHEY and CDR2 SMNVEV (reference sequence). The CDR3 DNA reads TGTGCCAGCAGTCCCACTCCCGCGGGAGGGTACGAGCAGTACTTC. Its protein is CASSPTPAGGYEQYF.

A few counts support this clone. V and J are TRBV19 and TRBJ2-7; D is uncertain. The CDR3 is made up of 13 amino acids. Looked up from germline, CDR1 is LNHDA and CDR2 is SQIVND (reference sequence). V gave up 1 base and J gave up 2 bases, with 6 bases separating them. CDR3 in DNA: TGTGCCAGTAGTATAGTACCGACCTACGAGCAGTACTTC. It specifies CASSIVPTYEQYF. Using reference TRBV19 and TRBJ2-7 for the parts outside the CDR3, the full variable domain is DGGITQSPKYLFRKEGQNVTLSCEQNLNHDAMYWYRQDPGQGLRLIYYSQIVNDFQKGDIAEGYSVSREKKESFPLTVTSAQKNPTAFYLCASSIVPTYEQYFGPGTRLTVT.

The rearrangement joins TRBV7-9 to TRBJ1-5; 10 nucleotides align to TRBD1. The germline V gene has CDR1 SEHNR and CDR2 FQNEAQ (reference sequence). V was pared by 5 bases and J by 6 bases, with 7 bases of the junction left unmatched. The CDR3 consists of 15 residues. DNA for the CDR3: TGTGCCAGCAGCACGGGGGGACAGGGGAGTCAGCCCCAGCATTTT. This encodes CASSTGGQGSQPQHF.

The chain has TRBV5-1 and TRBJ2-5; TRBD1 might be the D (6 bases). The J call may be wrong; the DNA end is better matched by TRBJ2-7. Germline lookup yields CDR1 SGHRS and CDR2 YFSETQ. CDR3 size: 14 residues. CDR3 coding DNA: TGCGCCAGCAGCTTATCCGGGACACAACACGAGCAGTACTTC. It encodes CASSLSGTQHEQYF.

This clone was found once. The gene calls are TRBV6-6 and TRBJ1-2, with D possibly matching TRBD1 (6 bases). The CDR3 covers 14 residues. Germline V lookup: CDR1 MNHNY, CDR2 SVGAGI (reference sequence). V lost 7 bases and J lost 6, with 18 bases in between. The CDR3 coding sequence is TGTGCCAGCACCAAAGCCCGGGACACTAATGGCTACACCTTC. The encoded protein is CASTKARDTNGYTF.

The chain employs TRBV7-9 and TRBJ2-7; D perhaps matches TRBD1 (6 bases). CDR3 length: 13 residues. Germline loops: CDR1 SEHNR, CDR2 FQNEAQ (reference sequence). Trimming took off 5 bases at V and 3 bases at J, with 11 bases between the two ends. The CDR3: CASSQDSYYEQYF. For the CDR3, the DNA is TGTGCCAGCAGCCAGGACAGCTACTACGAGCAGTACTTC.

The chain employs TRBV19 and TRBJ2-7; 10 positions match TRBD2. The ends lost 3 bases at V and 6 bases at J; junction bases unmatched: 8. Per the germline V gene, CDR1 is LNHDA and CDR2 is SQIVND (reference sequence). CDR3 size: 15 residues. CDR3 bases: TGTGCCAGTAGTATCAGCTCTAGCGGGAGTGGCGAGCAGTACTTC. This sequence encodes CASSISSSGSGEQYF.

This chain joins TRBV18 and TRBJ2-5; 7 nucleotides line up with TRBD1. CDR3 length: 13 amino acids. The ends lost 5 bases at V and 4 bases at J; junction bases unmatched: 4. CDR1 is KGHSH and CDR2 is LQKENI in the germline V gene. The CDR3 DNA reads TGTGCCAGCTCATCACAGGGGCGAGAGACCCAGTACTTC. Translating gives CASSSQGRETQYF.

The chain recombines TRBV18 with TRBJ2-7; D may match TRBD1 or TRBD2 (6 bases each). CDR1 and CDR2 (germline): KGHSH, LQKENI. V was cut by 0 bases and J by 4 bases, with 13 bases left in between. This CDR3 has 15 amino acids. CDR3: CASSPPAGQTYEQYF. The CDR3 DNA reads TGTGCCAGCTCACCACCGGCGGGACAAACATACGAGCAGTACTTC. The full variable domain, its missing parts supplied by reference TRBV18 and TRBJ2-7, is NAGVMQNPRHLVRRRGQEARLRCSPMKGHSHVYWYRQLPEEGLKFMVYLQKENIIDESGMPKERFSAEFPKEGPSILRIQQVVRGDSAAYFCASSPPAGQTYEQYFGPGTRLTVT.

This chain uses TRBV12-5 with TRBJ1-1; D is unresolved. Germline CDR1 is LGHNT and CDR2 is FRNRAP. The CDR3 consists of 15 residues. Trimming shortened V by 2 bases and J by 1 base, and 11 bases separated the two germline ends. Here the CDR3 DNA reads TGTGCTAGTGGTTTGTCCCGGACGGGGAACACTGAAGCTTTCTTT. Residues: CASGLSRTGNTEAFF. The variable domain in full, completed from reference TRBV12-5 and TRBJ1-1, reads DARVTQTPRHKVTEMGQEVTMRCQPILGHNTVFWYRQTMMQGLELLAYFRNRAPLDDSGMPKDRFSAEMPDATLATLKIQPSEPRDSAVYFCASGLSRTGNTEAFFGQGTRLTVV.

The genes are TRBV19 and TRBJ2-4; D is perhaps TRBD1 (6 bases). Germline V gene data show CDR1 as LNHDA and CDR2 as SQIVND (reference sequence). The V end was cut by 8 bases, the J end by 4 bases, with 12 bases between. This CDR3 has 13 residues. Written as DNA, the CDR3 is TGTGCCAGTTCGGACAGTCCTAAAAACATTCAGTACTTC. Translating gives CASSDSPKNIQYF.

The chain couples TRBV2 to TRBJ1-3; D not resolved. The V and J ends lost 3 bases and 0 bases respectively, with 9 bases between them. This CDR3 is built from 15 residues. The germline gives CDR1 SNHLY, CDR2 FYNNEI. CDR3 DNA sequence: TGTGCCAGCAGTGAGGCAGGTTTCTCTGGAAACACCATATATTTT. It encodes CASSEAGFSGNTIYF.

The chain is built from TRBV15 and TRBJ1-1; weak D call: TRBD1 (6 bases). This CDR3 is built from 14 residues. Germline-derived CDR1 and CDR2 are LNHNV and YYDKDF (reference sequence). V shed 0 bases and J shed 5 bases, with 10 bases lying between them. The CDR3 coding sequence is TGTGCCACCAGCAGAGATCCGCAGGGGACTGAAGCTTTCTTT. Translation gives CATSRDPQGTEAFF.

This clone has only one observation. The rearrangement links TRBV6-1 to TRBJ1-4; perhaps TRBD1 as D (6 bases). Germline CDR1 and CDR2: MNHNS and SASEGT. Trimming stripped 7 bases from V and 0 bases from J, with 12 bases between. The CDR3 is 15 residues long. Here the CDR3 DNA reads TGTGCCAGCACCCTGGGGGGCTCAACTAATGAAAAACTGTTTTTT. Its translation is CASTLGGSTNEKLFF.

This clone was counted between two and nine times. The rearrangement links TRBV10-1 to TRBJ2-7; 12 bases line up with TRBD2. The CDR3 runs 16 residues. Germline V lookup: CDR1 WNHNN, CDR2 SYGVQD (reference sequence). After removal of 3 bases from V and 4 bases from J, the junction contained 7 bases not matched to a gene. The CDR3 nucleotides read TGCGCCAGCAGTGATTATCGACTAGCGGGAGTTTACGAGCAGTACTTC. Translation: CASSDYRLAGVYEQYF.

The CDR3 loop reads CASSPGIHTGELFF. The CDR3 bases are TGTGCCAGCAGCCCCGGGATTCACACCGGGGAGCTGTTTTTT. This sequence joins TRBV7-2 and TRBJ2-2; tentative D call: TRBD2 (5 bases). CDR3 length: 14 amino acids. V dropped 5 bases and J dropped 3 bases, with 10 bases sitting between them. Per the germline V gene, CDR1 is SGHTA and CDR2 is FQGNSA.

V gene TRBV6-1 combines with J gene TRBJ1-2; a possible D gene is TRBD1 (5 bases). V was shortened by 4 bases and J by 8 bases, with 11 bases between the two germline ends. The CDR3 spans 12 residues. The V gene's germline CDR1 is MNHNS and CDR2 SASEGT. CDR3 sequence (DNA): TGTGCCAGCAGTGTCTCGCAGGGCGGCTACACCTTC. Translated, it gives CASSVSQGGYTF.